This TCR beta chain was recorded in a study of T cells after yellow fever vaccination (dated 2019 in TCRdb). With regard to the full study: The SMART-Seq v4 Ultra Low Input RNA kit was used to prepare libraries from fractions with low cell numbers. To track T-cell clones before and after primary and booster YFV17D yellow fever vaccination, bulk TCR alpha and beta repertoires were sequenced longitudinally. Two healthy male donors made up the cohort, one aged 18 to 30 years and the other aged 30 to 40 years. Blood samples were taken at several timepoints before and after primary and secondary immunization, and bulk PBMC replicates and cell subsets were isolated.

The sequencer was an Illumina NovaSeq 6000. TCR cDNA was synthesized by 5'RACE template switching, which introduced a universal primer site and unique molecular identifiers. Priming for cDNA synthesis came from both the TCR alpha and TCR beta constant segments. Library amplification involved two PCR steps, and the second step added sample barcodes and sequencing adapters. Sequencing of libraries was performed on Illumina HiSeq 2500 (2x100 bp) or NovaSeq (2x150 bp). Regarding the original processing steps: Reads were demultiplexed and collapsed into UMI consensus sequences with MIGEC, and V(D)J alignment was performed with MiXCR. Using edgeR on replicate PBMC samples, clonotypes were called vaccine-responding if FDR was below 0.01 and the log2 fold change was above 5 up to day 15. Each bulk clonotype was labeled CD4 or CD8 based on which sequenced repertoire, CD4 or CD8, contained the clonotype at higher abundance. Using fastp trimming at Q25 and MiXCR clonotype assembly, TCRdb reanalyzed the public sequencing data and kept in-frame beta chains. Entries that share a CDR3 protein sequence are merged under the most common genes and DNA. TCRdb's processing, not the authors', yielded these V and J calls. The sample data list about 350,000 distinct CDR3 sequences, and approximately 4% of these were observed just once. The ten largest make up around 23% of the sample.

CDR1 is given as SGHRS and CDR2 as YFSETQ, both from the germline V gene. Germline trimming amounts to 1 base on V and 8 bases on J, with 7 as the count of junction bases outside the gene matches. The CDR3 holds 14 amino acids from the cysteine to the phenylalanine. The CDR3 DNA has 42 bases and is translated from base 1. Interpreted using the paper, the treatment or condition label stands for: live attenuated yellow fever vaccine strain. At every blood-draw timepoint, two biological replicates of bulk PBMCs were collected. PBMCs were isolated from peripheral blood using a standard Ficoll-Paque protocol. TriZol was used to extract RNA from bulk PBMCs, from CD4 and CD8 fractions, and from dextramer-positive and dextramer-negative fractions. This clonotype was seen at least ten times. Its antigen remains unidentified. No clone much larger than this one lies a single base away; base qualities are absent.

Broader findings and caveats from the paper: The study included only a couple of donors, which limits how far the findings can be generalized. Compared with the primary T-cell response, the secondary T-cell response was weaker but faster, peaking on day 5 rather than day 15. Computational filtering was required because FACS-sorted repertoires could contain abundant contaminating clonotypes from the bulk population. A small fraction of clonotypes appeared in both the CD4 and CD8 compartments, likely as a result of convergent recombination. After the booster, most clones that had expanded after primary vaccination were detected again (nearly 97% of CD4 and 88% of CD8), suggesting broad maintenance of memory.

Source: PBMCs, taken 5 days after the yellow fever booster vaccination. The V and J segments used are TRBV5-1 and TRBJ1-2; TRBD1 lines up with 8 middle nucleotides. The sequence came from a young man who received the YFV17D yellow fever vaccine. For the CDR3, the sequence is CASSLTTGERGYTF. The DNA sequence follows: TGCGCCAGCAGCTTGACGACAGGGGAGCGGGGCTACACCTTC.